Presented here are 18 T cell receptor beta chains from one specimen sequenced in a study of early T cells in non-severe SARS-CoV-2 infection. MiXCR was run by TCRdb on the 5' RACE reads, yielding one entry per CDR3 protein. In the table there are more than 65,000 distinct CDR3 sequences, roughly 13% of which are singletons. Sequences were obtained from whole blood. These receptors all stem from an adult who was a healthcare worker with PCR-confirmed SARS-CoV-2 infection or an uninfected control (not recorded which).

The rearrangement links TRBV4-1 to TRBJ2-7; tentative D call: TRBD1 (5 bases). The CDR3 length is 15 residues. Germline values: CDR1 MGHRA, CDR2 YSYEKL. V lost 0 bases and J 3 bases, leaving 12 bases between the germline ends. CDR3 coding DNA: TGCGCCAGCAGCCAAGAAGCAGGGATCATCTACGAGCAGTACTTC. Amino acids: CASSQEAGIIYEQYF.

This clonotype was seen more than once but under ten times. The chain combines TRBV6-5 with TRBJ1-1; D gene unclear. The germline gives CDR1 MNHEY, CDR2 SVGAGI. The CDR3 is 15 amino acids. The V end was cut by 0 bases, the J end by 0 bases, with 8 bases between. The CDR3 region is CASSYSIGLNTEAFF. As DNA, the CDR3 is TGTGCCAGCAGTTACTCGATAGGGTTGAACACTGAAGCTTTCTTT.

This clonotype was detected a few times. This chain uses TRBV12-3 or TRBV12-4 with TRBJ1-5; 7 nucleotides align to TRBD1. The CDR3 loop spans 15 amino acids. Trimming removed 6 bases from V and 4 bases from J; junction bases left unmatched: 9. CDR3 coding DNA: TGTGCCAGCAGCCCAGACAGGGCTGGAAATCAGCCCCAGCATTTT. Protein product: CASSPDRAGNQPQHF.

The CDR3 DNA reads as TGTGCCAGCAGCCTCAGGGCCTCCTACGAGCAGTACTTC. Protein sequence: CASSLRASYEQYF. The chain links TRBV7-2 to TRBJ2-7; perhaps TRBD1 as D (5 bases). The V gene lost 5 bases and the J gene lost 0 bases, with 8 bases spanning the gap. Germline V gene sequence: CDR1 SGHTA, CDR2 FQGNSA. The CDR3 consists of 13 residues.

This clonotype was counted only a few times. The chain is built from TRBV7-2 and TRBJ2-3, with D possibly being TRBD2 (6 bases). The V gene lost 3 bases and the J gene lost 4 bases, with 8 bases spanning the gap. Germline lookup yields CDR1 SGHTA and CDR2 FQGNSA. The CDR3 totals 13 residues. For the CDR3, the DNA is TGTGCCAGCAGCTTCTCTAGCGCAGATACGCAGTATTTT. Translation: CASSFSSADTQYF.

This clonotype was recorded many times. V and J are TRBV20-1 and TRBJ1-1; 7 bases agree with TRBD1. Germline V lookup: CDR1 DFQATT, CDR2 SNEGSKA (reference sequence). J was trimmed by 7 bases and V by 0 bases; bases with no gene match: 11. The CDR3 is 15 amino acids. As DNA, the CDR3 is TGCAGTGCTAGAGATGGTGTCAGGGGGTTCCATGAAGCTTTCTTT. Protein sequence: CSARDGVRGFHEAFF.

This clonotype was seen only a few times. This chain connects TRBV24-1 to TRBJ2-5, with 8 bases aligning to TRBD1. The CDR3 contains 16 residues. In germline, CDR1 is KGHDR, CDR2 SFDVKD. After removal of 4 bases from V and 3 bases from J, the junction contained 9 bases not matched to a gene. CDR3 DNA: TGTGCCACCAGTGAACTCACCGGGACAGGCAAAGAGACCCAGTACTTC. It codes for CATSELTGTGKETQYF.

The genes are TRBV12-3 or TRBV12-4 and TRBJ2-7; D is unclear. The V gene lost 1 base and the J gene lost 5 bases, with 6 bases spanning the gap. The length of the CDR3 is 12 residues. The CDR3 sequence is CASSLGQNEQYF. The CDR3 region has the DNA TGTGCCAGCAGTTTAGGCCAGAACGAGCAGTACTTC.

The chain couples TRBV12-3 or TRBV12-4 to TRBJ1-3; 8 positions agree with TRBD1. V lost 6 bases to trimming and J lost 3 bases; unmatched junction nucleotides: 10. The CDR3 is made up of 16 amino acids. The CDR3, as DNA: TGTGCCAGCAGCCGACCGACAGGGGCTTTTGGAAACACCATATATTTT. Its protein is CASSRPTGAFGNTIYF.

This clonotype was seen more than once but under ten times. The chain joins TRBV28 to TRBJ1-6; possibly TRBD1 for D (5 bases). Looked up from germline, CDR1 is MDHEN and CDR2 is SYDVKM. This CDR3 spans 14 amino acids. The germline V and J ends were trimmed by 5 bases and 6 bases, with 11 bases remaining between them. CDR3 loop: CASSLRQSNSPLHF. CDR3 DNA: TGTGCCAGCAGTCTCAGACAGTCTAATTCACCCCTCCACTTT. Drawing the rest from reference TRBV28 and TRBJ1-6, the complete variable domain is DVKVTQSSRYLVKRTGEKVFLECVQDMDHENMFWYRQDPGLGLRLIYFSYDVKMKEKGDIPEGYSVSREKKERFSLILESASTNQTSMYLCASSLRQSNSPLHFGNGTRLTVT.

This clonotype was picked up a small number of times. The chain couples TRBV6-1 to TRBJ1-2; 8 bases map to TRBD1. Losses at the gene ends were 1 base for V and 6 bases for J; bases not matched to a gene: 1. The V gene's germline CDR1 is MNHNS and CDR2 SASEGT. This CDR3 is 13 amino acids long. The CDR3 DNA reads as TGTGCCAGCAGTGAAGGGACAGGGCATGGCTACACCTTC. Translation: CASSEGTGHGYTF.

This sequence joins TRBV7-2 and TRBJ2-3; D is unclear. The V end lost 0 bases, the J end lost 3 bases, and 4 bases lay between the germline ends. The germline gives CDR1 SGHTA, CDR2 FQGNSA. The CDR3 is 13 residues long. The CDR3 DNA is TGTGCCAGCAGCTTAGCTATGACAGATACGCAGTATTTT. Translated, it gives CASSLAMTDTQYF.

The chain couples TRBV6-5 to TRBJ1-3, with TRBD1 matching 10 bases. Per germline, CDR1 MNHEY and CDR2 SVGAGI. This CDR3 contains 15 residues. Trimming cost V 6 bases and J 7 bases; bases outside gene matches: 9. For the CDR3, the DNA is TGTGCCAGCAGGCCGACGGACAGGGGGTACAACACCATATATTTT. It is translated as CASRPTDRGYNTIYF.

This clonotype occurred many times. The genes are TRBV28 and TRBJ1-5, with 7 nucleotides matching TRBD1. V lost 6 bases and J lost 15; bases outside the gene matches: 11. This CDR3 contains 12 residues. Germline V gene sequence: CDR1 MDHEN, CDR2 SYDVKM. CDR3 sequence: CASSQGGGALHF. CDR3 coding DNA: TGTGCCAGCAGCCAGGGGGGAGGGGCGCTGCATTTT.

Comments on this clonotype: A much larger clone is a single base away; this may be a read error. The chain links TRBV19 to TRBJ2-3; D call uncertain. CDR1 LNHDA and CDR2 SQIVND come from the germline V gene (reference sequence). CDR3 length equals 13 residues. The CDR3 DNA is TGTGTCACCCGACGTGCTGATGTCGATACGCAGTATTTT. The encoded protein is CVTRRADVDTQYF. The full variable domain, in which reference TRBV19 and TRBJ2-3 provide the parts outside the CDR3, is DGGITQSPKYLFRKEGQNVTLSCEQNLNHDAMYWYRQDPGQGLRLIYYSQIVNDFQKGDIAEGYSVSREKKESFPLTVTSAQKNPTAFYLCVTRRADVDTQYFGPGTRLTVL.

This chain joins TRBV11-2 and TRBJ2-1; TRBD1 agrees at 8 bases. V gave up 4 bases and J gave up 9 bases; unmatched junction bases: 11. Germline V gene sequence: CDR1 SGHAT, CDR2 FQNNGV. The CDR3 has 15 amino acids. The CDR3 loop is CASSSIGQGRPEQFF. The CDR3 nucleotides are TGTGCCAGCAGCTCCATCGGACAGGGCCGGCCTGAGCAGTTCTTC.

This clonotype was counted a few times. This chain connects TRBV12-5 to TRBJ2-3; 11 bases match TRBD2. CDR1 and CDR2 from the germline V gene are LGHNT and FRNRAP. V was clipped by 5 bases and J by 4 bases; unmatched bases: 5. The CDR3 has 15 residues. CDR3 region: CASGPASGGSDTQYF. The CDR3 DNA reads TGTGCTAGTGGTCCAGCTAGCGGGGGGTCAGATACGCAGTATTTT.

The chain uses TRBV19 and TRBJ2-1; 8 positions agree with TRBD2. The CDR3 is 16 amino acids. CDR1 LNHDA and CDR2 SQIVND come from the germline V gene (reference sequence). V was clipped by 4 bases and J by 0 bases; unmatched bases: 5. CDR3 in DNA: TGTGCCAGTAGTACCGTGAGCGGGAGCTCCTACAATGAGCAGTTCTTC. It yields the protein CASSTVSGSSYNEQFF.